Below, 22 T cell receptor beta chains from the same sample are listed, as sequenced in a study of cytomegalovirus exposure and HLA in healthy donors. The repertoire was sequenced with immunoSEQ multiplex PCR; TCRdb's copy has only in-frame clones and lacks some. This sample has approximately 120,000 clones; around nine tenths occur once, and the top ten carry about 1.9%. Sequences were obtained from PBMCs. Receptor source: a young woman in good health and CMV-seronegative.

This chain links TRBV6-5 with TRBJ2-1; 7 bases map to TRBD2. The V and J ends lost 0 bases and 8 bases, in that order; junction bases with no gene match: 10. The CDR3 is made up of 16 amino acids. CDR1 and CDR2 from the germline V gene are MNHEY and SVGAGI. CDR3 nucleotides: TGTGCCAGCAGTTACTCGTCCGCGGGAGTGTTCGATGAGCAGTTCTTC. Residues: CASSYSSAGVFDEQFF.

The chain recombines TRBV9 with TRBJ1-1; the match to TRBD1 covers 10 bases. CDR3 length equals 14 residues. The trim removed 3 bases at V and 5 bases at J, leaving 4 bases unmatched. Germline CDR1 and CDR2: SGDLS and YYNGEE. Here the CDR3 DNA reads TGTGCCAGCAGCGCAGGGACAGGGGAAACTGAAGCTTTCTTT. Encoded protein: CASSAGTGETEAFF. Drawing the rest from reference TRBV9 and TRBJ1-1, the complete variable domain is DSGVTQTPKHLITATGQRVTLRCSPRSGDLSVYWYQQSLDQGLQFLIQYYNGEERAKGNILERFSAQQFPDLHSELNLSSLELGDSALYFCASSAGTGETEAFFGQGTRLTVV.

This chain links TRBV11-3 with TRBJ1-1; no reliable D call. Germline CDR1 and CDR2: SGHNT and YENEEA. V shed 3 bases and J shed 0 bases, with 14 bases lying between them. The CDR3 has 16 amino acids. DNA of the CDR3: TGTGCCAGCAGCTTTTACCCGACACTTATGAACACTGAAGCTTTCTTT. It translates to CASSFYPTLMNTEAFF.

The V and J genes are TRBV18 and TRBJ2-1; 10 nucleotides align to TRBD2. The V gene's germline CDR1 is KGHSH and CDR2 LQKENI. V was clipped by 1 base and J by 9 bases; unmatched bases: 12. This CDR3 region has 17 residues. The CDR3 DNA reads as TGTGCCAGCTCACCACGGACCGGGACTAGCGACCCTGGTGAGCAGTTCTTC. Amino acids: CASSPRTGTSDPGEQFF.

This chain joins TRBV19 and TRBJ2-7; 7 nucleotides match TRBD1. CDR1 LNHDA and CDR2 SQIVND come from the germline V gene (reference sequence). This CDR3 has 15 amino acids. V lost 3 bases, J lost 3 bases, and 8 bases stayed unmatched. The CDR3 region is CASSIVGTAVYEQYF. The DNA of the CDR3 is TGTGCCAGTAGTATCGTGGGGACAGCAGTCTACGAGCAGTACTTC.

The chain combines TRBV9 with TRBJ2-7, with 7 bases fitting TRBD1. CDR1 and CDR2 from the germline V gene are SGDLS and YYNGEE. The V and J ends lost 4 bases and 3 bases, in that order; junction bases with no gene match: 13. CDR3 size: 16 residues. CDR3 bases: TGTGCCAGCAGCCGGAGGACAGGCGAAACCATCTACGAGCAGTACTTC. Translation: CASSRRTGETIYEQYF.

V gene TRBV18 combines with J gene TRBJ2-6; a possible D gene is TRBD1 (6 bases). Per germline, CDR1 KGHSH and CDR2 LQKENI. V was trimmed by 5 bases and J by 1 base, leaving 9 bases between them. The CDR3 totals 15 residues. Here the CDR3 reads CASSEQGSGANVLTF. The CDR3 DNA reads TGTGCCAGCTCAGAACAGGGTTCTGGGGCCAACGTCCTGACTTTC.

The CDR3 DNA sequence: TGTGCCAGCTCACCGCAGCAGGGAACGAGCTACGAGCAGTACTTC. This encodes CASSPQQGTSYEQYF. This sequence joins TRBV18 and TRBJ2-7; D is possibly TRBD1 (5 bases). The CDR3 runs 15 residues. From germline, CDR1 is KGHSH and CDR2 LQKENI. V lost 3 bases, J lost 3 bases, and 15 bases lay in between.

The rearrangement joins TRBV7-3 to TRBJ2-1; 9 bases fit TRBD1. The CDR3 is 17 residues long. The ends lost 0 bases at V and 1 base at J; junction bases unmatched: 4. The germline CDR1 and CDR2 sequences are SGHTA and FQGTGA. The CDR3 is CASSLTTGGWSYNEQFF. In nucleotides, the CDR3 is TGTGCCAGCAGCTTAACGACAGGGGGATGGTCCTACAATGAGCAGTTCTTC.

The chain uses TRBV6-5 and TRBJ1-5; maybe TRBD1 (6 bases). Germline lookup yields CDR1 MNHEY and CDR2 SVGAGI. Trimming took 4 bases from V and 7 from J, leaving 17 bases between them. The CDR3 has 15 amino acids. This CDR3 is CASSSTTGNGQPQHF. In nucleotides, the CDR3 is TGTGCCAGCAGTTCTACGACAGGTAACGGCCAGCCCCAGCATTTT.

The V gene is TRBV7-9, the J gene TRBJ2-2, with D possibly being TRBD2 (5 bases). V lost 8 bases to trimming and J lost 5 bases, with 27 bases between them. Germline V gene data show CDR1 as SEHNR and CDR2 as FQNEAQ (reference sequence). The CDR3 contains 18 residues. The CDR3 nucleotides read TGTGCCAGCTTGCCCCACGGGGATATGGCCTTGGGGACCGGGGAGCTGTTTTTT. Its translation: CASLPHGDMALGTGELFF. The full variable domain, rest sourced from reference TRBV7-9 and TRBJ2-2, is DTGVSQNPRHKITKRGQNVTFRCDPISEHNRLYWYRQTLGQGPEFLTYFQNEAQLEKSRLLSDRFSAERPKGSFSTLEIQRTEQGDSAMYLCASLPHGDMALGTGELFFGEGSRLTVL.

This clone has just one count. This chain links TRBV6-4 with TRBJ2-3; D might be TRBD2 (7 bases). Trimming took off 1 base at V and 6 bases at J, with 14 bases between the two ends. In germline, CDR1 is MRHNA, CDR2 SNTAGT. The CDR3 extends over 15 amino acids. The CDR3 coding sequence is TGTGCCAGCAGTGACTTCGAGGGGGGGCGGGATACGCAGTATTTT. It is translated as CASSDFEGGRDTQYF.

V and J are TRBV29-1 and TRBJ1-1; 8 bases are shared with TRBD1. The CDR3 length is 15 residues. In germline, CDR1 is SQVTM, CDR2 ANQGSEA. Trimming at V came to 6 bases and at J to 1 base, leaving 10 bases not matched to a gene. CDR3 coding DNA: TGCAGCGTATCGGAACCGGGACAGGAGAACACTGAAGCTTTCTTT. Translating it yields CSVSEPGQENTEAFF.

The gene calls are TRBV5-1 and TRBJ2-5; 11 bases fit TRBD2. This CDR3 has 14 amino acids. J gave up 3 bases and V 2 bases, and 0 bases lay outside the gene matches. CDR1 and CDR2 (germline): SGHRS, YFSETQ. CDR3 protein: CASSLLAGEETQYF. CDR3 DNA sequence: TGCGCCAGCAGCTTACTAGCGGGGGAAGAGACCCAGTACTTC. The whole variable domain, filled in from reference TRBV5-1 and TRBJ2-5, reads KAGVTQTPRYLIKTRGQQVTLSCSPISGHRSVSWYQQTPGQGLQFLFEYFSETQRNKGNFPGRFSGRQFSNSRSEMNVSTLELGDSALYLCASSLLAGEETQYFGPGTRLLVL.

The J gene is TRBJ2-7, the V gene TRBV7-3; tentative D call: TRBD2 (5 bases). This CDR3 is built from 16 residues. From germline, CDR1 is SGHTA and CDR2 FQGTGA. V lost 5 bases, J lost 2 bases, and 19 bases lay in between. CDR3 loop: CASSPGVGILPYEQYF. DNA for the CDR3: TGTGCCAGCAGCCCCGGGGTGGGCATTTTACCCTACGAGCAGTACTTC.

The chain has TRBV5-1 and TRBJ2-5, with 8 bases lining up with TRBD1. Per the germline V gene, CDR1 is SGHRS and CDR2 is YFSETQ. The V and J ends lost 4 bases and 3 bases, in that order; junction bases with no gene match: 5. This CDR3 is built from 14 residues. The CDR3, as DNA: TGCGCCAGCAGCCCCGGACAGGGTAAAGAGACCCAGTACTTC. It specifies CASSPGQGKETQYF.

J is TRBJ2-5 and V is TRBV6-1, with TRBD1 as a possible D gene (5 bases). The CDR3 has 14 residues. Germline values: CDR1 MNHNS, CDR2 SASEGT. V lost 7 bases, J lost 4 bases, and 16 bases lay in between. Written as DNA, the CDR3 is TGTGCCAGCACCTTACCCGACAGTCGAGAGACCCAGTACTTC. As protein: CASTLPDSRETQYF.

A remark on this clone: Other DNA sequences in this sample translate to the same CDR3. The V call is TRBV4-3, the J call TRBJ2-7, with 10 bases aligning to TRBD2. This CDR3 is 15 amino acids long. With 1 base clipped from V and 2 bases from J, the junction kept 2 bases outside the gene matches. The germline V gene encodes CDR1 LGHNA and CDR2 YSLEER. The CDR3 nucleotides are TGCGCCAGCAGCCAAGGGCTAGCGGGAGCCTACGAGCAGTACTTC. Its translation is CASSQGLAGAYEQYF.

V and J are TRBV29-1 and TRBJ2-3; 10 nucleotides agree with TRBD2. V dropped 5 bases and J dropped 3; count of bases not matched to a gene: 11. CDR1 and CDR2 (germline): SQVTM, ANQGSEA. This CDR3 contains 16 residues. CDR3 DNA sequence: TGCAGCGTTCGGTTAAGTAGTAGCGGGGGGACAGATACGCAGTATTTT. This sequence encodes CSVRLSSSGGTDTQYF.

This clone has only a few counts. This sequence joins TRBV19 and TRBJ1-2, with D maybe TRBD1 (5 bases). The ends were cut back, 5 bases at V and 2 bases at J, with 12 bases in the middle. CDR1 is LNHDA and CDR2 is SQIVND in the germline V gene (reference sequence). The CDR3 spans 14 residues. The CDR3 loop is CASSRGGWNYGYTF. The CDR3 DNA follows: TGTGCCAGTAGTCGGGGGGGATGGAACTATGGCTACACCTTC.

The chain combines TRBV7-8 with TRBJ2-7; the match to TRBD1 covers 10 bases. This CDR3 comprises 15 residues. The germline V gene encodes CDR1 SGHVS and CDR2 FQNEAQ. Trimming took 5 bases from V and 4 from J; bases not matched to a gene: 8. The CDR3 region is CASSRRDRGEYEQYF. The CDR3 nucleotides are TGTGCCAGCAGCCGCCGGGACAGGGGAGAGTACGAGCAGTACTTC.

V is TRBV5-4 and J is TRBJ1-3; D may be TRBD1 (5 bases). The V end lost 5 bases, the J end lost 4 bases, and 13 bases lay between the germline ends. The CDR3 runs 14 residues. Looked up from germline, CDR1 is SGHNT and CDR2 is YYREEE (reference sequence). The CDR3: CASSPGHAGNTIYF. For the CDR3, the DNA is TGTGCCAGCAGTCCCGGACATGCCGGAAACACCATATATTTT. Full variable domain (rest looked up from reference TRBV5-4 and TRBJ1-3): ETGVTQSPTHLIKTRGQQVTLRCSSQSGHNTVSWYQQALGQGPQFIFQYYREEENGRGNFPPRFSGLQFPNYSSELNVNALELDDSALYLCASSPGHAGNTIYFGEGSWLTVV.